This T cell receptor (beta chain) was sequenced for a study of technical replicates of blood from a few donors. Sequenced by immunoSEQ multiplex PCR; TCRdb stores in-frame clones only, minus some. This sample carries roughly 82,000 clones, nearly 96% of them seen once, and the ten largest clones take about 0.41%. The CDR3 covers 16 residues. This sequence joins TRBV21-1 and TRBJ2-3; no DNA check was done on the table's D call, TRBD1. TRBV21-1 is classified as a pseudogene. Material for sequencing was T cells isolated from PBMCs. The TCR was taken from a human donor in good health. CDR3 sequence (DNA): TGTGCCAGCAGCAAAGTATATTACAGGACCACAGATACGCAGTATTTT. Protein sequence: CASSKVYYRTTDTQYF.